Described below is a single T cell receptor (beta chain) sequence and its context. The antigen is unknown. The entry originates in a study of graft-versus-host responses after intestinal transplantation. On the study more broadly: Transplants given to recipients were multivisceral, liver-intestinal, or isolated intestinal. Recipients across the board were started on anti-thymocyte globulin induction, then kept on tacrolimus and steroids for two to three years. Study-wide findings and caveats: Peak GvH clone levels in circulation were associated with early post-transplant HvG declines.

The data were produced by immunoSEQ multiplex PCR, yet TCRdb's version contains in-frame clones alone and is incomplete. In the table there are around 130,000 clones, approximately 90% of which are singletons. Trimming took 4 bases from V and 5 from J, leaving 14 bases between them. CDR1 is MGHRA and CDR2 is YSYEKL in the germline V gene. The CDR3 totals 14 residues. The starting material was unstimulated CD4+ T cells sorted from spleen or lymph node cells, obtained before intestinal transplant. This clonotype was obtained from a human donor who received an intestinal transplant. The gene calls are TRBV4-1 and TRBJ2-5, with D possibly being TRBD2 (5 bases). CDR3 region: CASSLRIGEETQYF. The CDR3 DNA is TGCGCCAGCAGCCTAAGAATCGGGGAGGAGACCCAGTACTTC.